This T cell receptor beta chain was profiled in a study of radiation and T cells in renal cell carcinoma. Whole-study context: Nephrectomy followed 15 Gy stereotactic body radiation by 4 weeks.

About this clone: Its matching antigen is unknown.

General observations from the study: No pretreatment tumor biopsies were available for baseline clonotypes.

Sequenced by immunoSEQ multiplex PCR; TCRdb stores in-frame clones only, minus some. The sample lists 20,000 to 25,000 clones, 70% to 80% occurring once. As for time point: baseline pretreatment blood. Specified treatment: 15 Gy SBRT to primary tumor, nephrectomy 4 weeks later. The clonotype originates from a man aged 55-75 years with renal cell carcinoma. The material sequenced was blood, taken from a patient whose treatment included radiotherapy and nephrectomy.

The CDR3 is CASSSRQGIRETQYF. The CDR3 DNA follows: TGCGCCAGCAGCTCTAGACAGGGGATTCGGGAGACCCAGTACTTC. The V call is TRBV5-1, the J call TRBJ2-5; TRBD1 matches at 8 bases. The germline V gene has CDR1 SGHRS and CDR2 YFSETQ. The CDR3 is 15 amino acids. V shed 3 bases and J 5 bases; nucleotides not matched to a gene: 9. Looking up the rest from reference TRBV5-1 and TRBJ2-5 gives the full variable domain: KAGVTQTPRYLIKTRGQQVTLSCSPISGHRSVSWYQQTPGQGLQFLFEYFSETQRNKGNFPGRFSGRQFSNSRSEMNVSTLELGDSALYLCASSSRQGIRETQYFGPGTRLLVL.